The 18 T cell receptor beta chains presented below share a single source sample, sequenced in a study of blood T cell repertoires in COVID-19 (dated by TCRdb to 2018 to 2020). Libraries were made using the immunoSEQ multiplex PCR assay. TCRdb obtained this table from immuneACCESS and retained in-frame rearrangements with V and J assigned. These tables miss some clones; where compared with another copy, unresolved V genes account for less than half of the shortfall, and the remainder is unexplained. The sample table holds 88,000 or so clones, of which 65% to 85% were seen once. The top ten constitute 4% to 5.5% of the sample. Sequencing was done on a sample of peripheral blood. The source is a man aged 55 to 70 with acute or convalescent COVID-19.

The chain combines TRBV5-1 with TRBJ1-1; 7 nucleotides line up with TRBD1. Trimming removed 6 bases from V and 4 bases from J; junction bases left unmatched: 9. The germline V gene has CDR1 SGHRS and CDR2 YFSETQ. There are 14 residues in the CDR3. This CDR3 is CASKGAKGSTEAFF. As DNA, the CDR3 is TGCGCCAGCAAGGGGGCGAAAGGTAGCACTGAAGCTTTCTTT.

This chain connects TRBV7-9 to TRBJ1-1; TRBD1 is a possible D gene (6 bases). Trimming left V 4 bases short and J 2 bases short, with 17 bases between. There are 16 residues in the CDR3. Germline V lookup: CDR1 SEHNR, CDR2 FQNEAQ (reference sequence). The CDR3 DNA reads as TGTGCCAGCAGCTGGCCCTCCGGGACACTCAACACTGAAGCTTTCTTT. It codes for CASSWPSGTLNTEAFF.

This clone was found many times. The chain has TRBV24-1 and TRBJ2-5, with a tentative D call TRBD1 (5 bases). The CDR3 is 13 residues long. With 9 bases removed from V and 5 bases from J, the gap between germline ends came to 15 bases. From germline, CDR1 is KGHDR and CDR2 SFDVKD. The CDR3 region has the DNA TGTGCCACCGCAGGGTTAGTGGTTGAGACCCAGTACTTC. This encodes CATAGLVVETQYF.

The V and J genes are TRBV10-2 and TRBJ1-4; TRBD1 agrees at 8 bases. CDR1 WSHSY and CDR2 SAAADI come from the germline V gene. The CDR3 is made up of 15 amino acids. The ends lost 2 bases at V and 10 bases at J; junction bases unmatched: 9. The CDR3 spells CASSERTGFSGKLFF. The CDR3 nucleotides are TGCGCCAGCAGTGAGAGGACAGGGTTCAGTGGAAAACTGTTTTTT.

V and J are TRBV29-1 and TRBJ2-1; tentatively, D is TRBD1 (6 bases). Germline CDR1 and CDR2: SQVTM and ANQGSEA. This CDR3 comprises 12 residues. V was cut by 3 bases and J by 7 bases, with 10 bases left in between. DNA for the CDR3: TGCAGCGTTGATACAGGGTCGAATGAGCAGTTCTTC. This codes for CSVDTGSNEQFF.

The CDR3 protein is CASSHIDYGYTF. The DNA of the CDR3 is TGTGCCAGCAGCCACATAGACTATGGCTACACCTTC. The V and J genes are TRBV3-1 (or the pseudogene TRBV3-2) and TRBJ1-2; D is ambiguous. Germline V gene sequence: CDR1 LGHDT, CDR2 YNNKEL (reference sequence). This CDR3 comprises 12 residues. Trimming took off 3 bases at V and 3 bases at J, with 5 bases between the two ends.

This clone has only one observation. The rearrangement links TRBV4-1 to TRBJ1-2; TRBD1 agrees at 7 bases. The CDR3 covers 15 residues. V shed 0 bases and J 2 bases; nucleotides not matched to a gene: 3. Germline CDR1 reads MGHRA; CDR2 reads YSYEKL. The CDR3 loop reads CASSQDDRENYGYTF. The CDR3 region has the DNA TGCGCCAGCAGCCAAGATGACAGGGAGAACTATGGCTACACCTTC.

The genes are TRBV5-1 and TRBJ2-4; TRBD1 matches 9 bases. There are 16 residues in the CDR3. Germline trimming cut 3 bases from V and 0 bases from J; bases unmatched to any gene: 4. Germline CDR1 and CDR2: SGHRS and YFSETQ. The DNA of the CDR3 is TGCGCCAGCAGCTCCGGGACAGGGCCAGCCAAAAACATTCAGTACTTC. Translation: CASSSGTGPAKNIQYF.

The gene calls are TRBV7-2 and TRBJ1-6; 7 bases align to TRBD1. From germline, CDR1 is SGHTA and CDR2 FQGNSA. The CDR3 spans 15 residues. Germline trimming cut 5 bases from V and 13 bases from J; bases unmatched to any gene: 14. Here the CDR3 DNA reads TGTGCCAGCAGCCCTAAATCGACAGGGAATGAGCCCCTCCACTTT. Translation gives CASSPKSTGNEPLHF.

This clone turned up a few times. The genes are TRBV12-5 and TRBJ2-7; D is unclear. The CDR3 totals 13 residues. V gave up 0 bases and J gave up 5 bases, with 8 bases separating them. Germline V gene sequence: CDR1 LGHNT, CDR2 FRNRAP. CDR3 coding DNA: TGTGCTAGTGGTTTGGTAAGGCAGGACGAGCAGTACTTC. This encodes CASGLVRQDEQYF.

The rearrangement uses TRBV6-2 or TRBV6-3 and TRBJ2-3; 10 nucleotides match TRBD2. The J segment lost 2 bases and the V segment lost 2 bases, leaving 7 bases of the junction unmatched. CDR3 length equals 17 residues. Per germline, CDR1 MNHEY and CDR2 SVGEGT. Here the CDR3 reads CASSYAIAGGFTDTQYF. Here the CDR3 DNA reads TGTGCCAGCAGTTACGCGATAGCGGGGGGTTTCACAGATACGCAGTATTTT.

The gene calls are TRBV9 and TRBJ2-5; TRBD1 matches at 9 bases. CDR1 and CDR2 (germline): SGDLS, YYNGEE. Trimming took 3 bases from V and 10 from J; bases not matched to a gene: 10. The CDR3 has 14 amino acids. The CDR3 protein is CASSADRGFQGQYF. DNA for the CDR3: TGTGCCAGCAGCGCGGACAGGGGCTTCCAGGGCCAGTACTTC. The complete variable domain, with remaining parts taken from reference TRBV9 and TRBJ2-5, reads DSGVTQTPKHLITATGQRVTLRCSPRSGDLSVYWYQQSLDQGLQFLIQYYNGEERAKGNILERFSAQQFPDLHSELNLSSLELGDSALYFCASSADRGFQGQYFGPGTRLLVL.

CDR3 coding DNA: TGCGCCAGCAGCCTATCAGGGGATTTTTCCTACAATGAGCAGTTCTTC. As protein: CASSLSGDFSYNEQFF. This chain links TRBV5-1 with TRBJ2-1; TRBD1 is a possible D gene (6 bases). The CDR3 consists of 16 residues. The V end lost 4 bases, the J end lost 1 base, and 15 bases lay between the germline ends. The V gene's germline CDR1 is SGHRS and CDR2 YFSETQ. The variable domain in full, completed from reference TRBV5-1 and TRBJ2-1, reads KAGVTQTPRYLIKTRGQQVTLSCSPISGHRSVSWYQQTPGQGLQFLFEYFSETQRNKGNFPGRFSGRQFSNSRSEMNVSTLELGDSALYLCASSLSGDFSYNEQFFGPGTRLTVL.

This clone was seen only a few times. The rearrangement joins TRBV11-1 to TRBJ2-1; a possible D gene is TRBD1 (5 bases). This CDR3 comprises 11 residues. CDR1 SGHAT and CDR2 FQDESV come from the germline V gene (reference sequence). The V end was cut by 5 bases, the J end by 12 bases, with 11 bases between. The CDR3 DNA follows: TGTGCCAGCAGCCCCAGCCAGGGGCAGTTCTTC. Protein product: CASSPSQGQFF.

The genes are TRBV5-4 and TRBJ2-5; TRBD1 is a possible D gene (5 bases). V was trimmed by 5 bases and J by 5 bases, leaving 16 bases between them. CDR1 SGHNT and CDR2 YYREEE come from the germline V gene (reference sequence). The CDR3 has 14 residues. The CDR3 DNA sequence: TGTGCCAGCAGTAACGAACAGGAAGGGGAGACCCAGTACTTC. Translated: CASSNEQEGETQYF.

The V call is TRBV12-3 or TRBV12-4, the J call TRBJ2-7; 7 bases map to TRBD2. Unmatched junction bases numbered 0, after V lost 4 bases and J lost 0 bases. The CDR3 has 13 residues. Here the CDR3 reads CASSWGGSYEQYF. In DNA form, the CDR3 reads TGTGCCAGCAGTTGGGGGGGCTCCTACGAGCAGTACTTC.

The chain links TRBV2 to TRBJ2-7, with 12 positions matching TRBD2. Looked up from germline, CDR1 is SNHLY and CDR2 is FYNNEI. Germline trimming cut 10 bases from V and 0 bases from J; bases unmatched to any gene: 4. The CDR3 covers 14 residues. CDR3 nucleotide sequence: TGTGCCACGGGACTAGCGGGCCTCTCCTACGAGCAGTACTTC. Amino acid sequence: CATGLAGLSYEQYF. Based on the CDR3 plus reference TRBV2 and TRBJ2-7, the full variable domain is EPEVTQTPSHQVTQMGQEVILRCVPISNHLYFYWYRQILGQKVEFLVSFYNNEISEKSEIFDDQFSVERPDGSNFTLKIRSTKLEDSAMYFCATGLAGLSYEQYFGPGTRLTVT.

The sample holds one count of this clone. V gene TRBV5-6 combines with J gene TRBJ2-3; TRBD2 matches 10 bases. Trimming at V came to 3 bases and at J to 0 bases, leaving 4 bases not matched to a gene. This CDR3 comprises 16 residues. The V gene's germline CDR1 is SGHDT and CDR2 YYEEEE. CDR3 coding DNA: TGTGCCAGCAGCTGGACTAGCGGCACCAGCACAGATACGCAGTATTTT. Its protein is CASSWTSGTSTDTQYF.